This T cell receptor beta chain stems from a study of cytomegalovirus exposure and HLA in healthy donors. This clone appeared once. J was trimmed by 2 bases and V by 6 bases; bases with no gene match: 3. The CDR3 extends over 13 amino acids. Germline loops: CDR1 MDHEN, CDR2 SYDVKM. In the PCR, 60 Vbeta and 13 Jbeta primers were used. Produced via immunoSEQ multiplex PCR; TCRdb's table is partial and in-frame only. The sample holds a few hundred thousand clones; around 80% are singletons and the top ten take 0.58%. The sequence was collected from a woman aged 40 to 49 in good health and CMV-seronegative. The sequenced sample consisted of PBMCs. This chain links TRBV28 with TRBJ2-5; 7 bases agree with TRBD1. CDR3 protein: CASRGTAQETQYF. For the CDR3, the DNA is TGTGCCAGCAGGGGGACAGCGCAAGAGACCCAGTACTTC.